The rows below give T cell receptor beta chains drawn from one sample of a study of T-cell memory formation after mild COVID-19. TCRdb reprocessed the 5' RACE reads via MiXCR and lists one record per CDR3 protein. Of hundreds of thousands of distinct CDR3 sequences in the sample, approximately 15% were seen once. Sequencing was carried out using PBMCs or a T cell subset sorted from them (not recorded which). These receptors were taken from a man aged 18 to 29 who had mild COVID-19 (a few samples of this study predate the infection). Cell type and time point are not known. Both conserved end residues are part of each CDR3. The D gene is left open where the match is weak. Size is omitted from some rows. Given values are once, few, many or a class for expanded clones.

d_gene	abundance	j_gene	v_gene	CDR3nt	CDR3aa
.	.	TRBJ2-7	TRBV19	TGTGCCAGTAGCAGGGGTAGTTTAAGCCGCGAGCAGTACTTC	CASSRGSLSREQYF
TRBD1	.	TRBJ1-1	TRBV6-2/TRBV6-3	TGTGCCAGCACCAACGGGACAGGGGATACTGAAGCTTTCTTT	CASTNGTGDTEAFF
.	.	TRBJ2-2	TRBV29-1	TGCAGCGCCGCAGGGGGGGACACCGGGGAGCTGTTTTTT	CSAAGGDTGELFF
.	many	TRBJ1-1	TRBV20-1	TGCAGTGCTAGGGGGCAGGGCGGGTACACTGAAGCTTTCTTT	CSARGQGGYTEAFF
.	few	TRBJ2-1	TRBV6-5	TGTGCCAGCAGTTACGAACCGATATACAATGAGCAGTTCTTC	CASSYEPIYNEQFF
.	.	TRBJ2-2	TRBV12-3/TRBV12-4	TGTGCCAGCAGTTTCAGGGCTAGCAGCGTCCGGGAGCTGTTTTTT	CASSFRASSVRELFF
TRBD1	.	TRBJ1-5	TRBV18	TGTGCCAGCTCACCGACAGGGGGCCTTATCCCCCAGCATTTT	CASSPTGGLIPQHF
.	.	TRBJ2-3	TRBV5-1	TGCGCCAGCAGCTTCCCCGCGGGGGCCCACACAGATACGCAGTATTTT	CASSFPAGAHTDTQYF
TRBD1	few	TRBJ2-3	TRBV5-6	TGTGCCAGCAGCTTAGGGACAGGATCACTAGATACGCAGTATTTT	CASSLGTGSLDTQYF
.	many	TRBJ2-1	TRBV9	TGTGCCAGCAGCGTAGTGGGGGGTCCCAGCTCCTACAATGAGCAGTTCTTC	CASSVVGGPSSYNEQFF
.	many	TRBJ2-2	TRBV5-1	TGCGCCAGCAGCTTGGCTGGAGTGAAGGCCGGGGAGCTGTTTTTT	CASSLAGVKAGELFF
TRBD1	many	TRBJ2-2	TRBV12-3/TRBV12-4	TGTGCCAGCAGTCCGGGACAGGGCGCCGGGGAGCTGTTTTTT	CASSPGQGAGELFF
.	.	TRBJ2-7	TRBV7-9	TGTGCCAGCACTGGCAGGGAGGCCTACGAGCAGTACTTC	CASTGREAYEQYF
.	many	TRBJ2-1	TRBV29-1	TGCAGCGCCCCAGGGCGGGCTAGCGATGTCGATGAGCAGTTCTTC	CSAPGRASDVDEQFF
TRBD2	.	TRBJ2-3	TRBV7-9	TGTGCCAGCAGCGCGGACCGGGGGGTTCCGTATTTT	CASSADRGVPYF
.	few	TRBJ1-2	TRBV6-5	TGTGCCAGCAGTTACTACGGGAGCTATGGCTACACCTTC	CASSYYGSYGYTF
.	few	TRBJ1-2	TRBV18	TGTGCCAGCTCACCGGACAGAGACCACTATGGCTACACCTTC	CASSPDRDHYGYTF
TRBD2	.	TRBJ2-3	TRBV20-1	TGCAGTGCCCGGGAGGGTAGCGGAGGCACAGATACGCAGTATTTT	CSAREGSGGTDTQYF
TRBD1	.	TRBJ1-6	TRBV29-1	TGCAGCGTCCGGACAGGGACTCGGAATTCACCCCTCCACTTT	CSVRTGTRNSPLHF
.	.	TRBJ1-1	TRBV6-5	TGTGCCAGCAGTTACTCCGGGAAGGGGGGCACTGAAGCTTTCTTT	CASSYSGKGGTEAFF
.	.	TRBJ2-5	TRBV7-2	TGTGCCAGCAGCTTAGGGGCAGGGAGAGAGACCCAGTACTTC	CASSLGAGRETQYF
.	few	TRBJ2-1	TRBV25-1	TGTGCCAGCAGTGAATACCAGGGGCCCGGATACAATGAGCAGTTCTTC	CASSEYQGPGYNEQFF
.	.	TRBJ2-1	TRBV7-2	TGTGCCAGCAGCTTAGACAGGATCGCGGATGAGCAGTTCTTC	CASSLDRIADEQFF
TRBD1	.	TRBJ1-6	TRBV7-3	TGTGCCAGCAGCTTAACCCCGGGACAGGGGCGTTCACCCCTCCACTTT	CASSLTPGQGRSPLHF
.	.	TRBJ2-3	TRBV7-2	TGTGCCAGCAGCTTAATTCGGGCAGGGGTAGCGCAGTATTTT	CASSLIRAGVAQYF
.	.	TRBJ2-3	TRBV20-1	TGCAGTGCTGTCCACAGGGGAGGCACGCAGTATTTT	CSAVHRGGTQYF
TRBD1	few	TRBJ2-3	TRBV5-1	TGCGCCAGCAGCGCCGGGACAGGGGCAGATACGCAGTATTTT	CASSAGTGADTQYF
TRBD1	many	TRBJ2-3	TRBV10-3	TGTGCCATCAGTGAGACAGGGGGCACAGATACGCAGTATTTT	CAISETGGTDTQYF
.	few	TRBJ2-1	TRBV28	TGTGCCAGCAGTTTTGCCTACAATGAGCAGTTCTTC	CASSFAYNEQFF
.	.	TRBJ2-5	TRBV6-1	TGTGCCAGCAGGACAGGCGGTCGACAAGAGACCCAGTACTTC	CASRTGGRQETQYF
.	.	TRBJ2-3	TRBV29-1	TGCAGCGACCTCTCGGGGGATACGCAGTATTTT	CSDLSGDTQYF
.	.	TRBJ2-4	TRBV27	TGTGCCAGCAGTTTTAGATGGGGAGCCAAAAACATTCAGTACTTC	CASSFRWGAKNIQYF
.	few	TRBJ1-2	TRBV27	TGTGCCAGCAGCCCCTCCGGTAACTATGGCTACACCTTC	CASSPSGNYGYTF
.	many	TRBJ2-3	TRBV5-1	TGCGCCAGCAGCGTTAGCGACACAGATACGCAGTATTTT	CASSVSDTDTQYF
.	many	TRBJ2-1	TRBV7-2	TGTGCCAGCAGCTTAGGCGCGACGGTCAATGAGCAGTTCTTC	CASSLGATVNEQFF
TRBD1	.	TRBJ2-5	TRBV12-3/TRBV12-4	TGTGCCAGCAGCCCCGAGACAGGGGGAGAGACCCAGTACTTC	CASSPETGGETQYF
.	.	TRBJ1-2	TRBV20-1	TGCAGTGCTAGAGTTGCTGGGGCGGGAGGCTACACCTTC	CSARVAGAGGYTF
.	.	TRBJ1-1	TRBV29-1	TGCAGCGTTGAAGAGGGAGCAGCTTTCTTT	CSVEEGAAFF
.	.	TRBJ1-1	TRBV20-1	TGCAGTGCTAGCTTGACAGGCGGCACTGAAGCTTTCTTT	CSASLTGGTEAFF
.	.	TRBJ1-4	TRBV4-2	TGTGCCAGCAGCCTGGCCGGAGACCTCCCTGGAAAACTGTTTTTT	CASSLAGDLPGKLFF
.	few	TRBJ1-2	TRBV7-2	TGTGCCAGCAGCCCCCGGACATCGGACGGCTACACCTTC	CASSPRTSDGYTF
.	few	TRBJ2-2	TRBV12-3/TRBV12-4	TGTGCCAGCAGTCCATTAGGGGAGGAACTAGCCGGCACCGGGGAGCTGTTTTTT	CASSPLGEELAGTGELFF
.	.	TRBJ2-5	TRBV5-1	TGCGCCAGCAGCGTACGAAATCAAAGGCGGGAGACCCAGTACTTC	CASSVRNQRRETQYF
.	.	TRBJ1-1	TRBV14	TGTGCCAGCAGCCAGCAGAATTCCAAAGCTTTCTTT	CASSQQNSKAFF
.	.	TRBJ2-5	TRBV5-4	TGTGCCAGCAGCTTGATCTATTCAAGGAGACAAGAGACCCAGTACTTC	CASSLIYSRRQETQYF
.	few	TRBJ1-5	TRBV4-3	TGCGCCAGCAGCCAAGATTTCGGTGGGAATCAGCCCCAGCATTTT	CASSQDFGGNQPQHF
.	.	TRBJ1-1	TRBV20-1	TGCAGTGCTAGTCTCAGGGTAGCTGAAGCTTTCTTT	CSASLRVAEAFF
TRBD1	.	TRBJ1-2	TRBV7-2	TGTGCCAGCAGCTTCGACAGGGGCAACTATGGCTACACCTTC	CASSFDRGNYGYTF
.	few	TRBJ1-2	TRBV2	TGTGCCAGCAGTGAAGCCCGGTACATGGCTAACTATGGCTACACCTTC	CASSEARYMANYGYTF